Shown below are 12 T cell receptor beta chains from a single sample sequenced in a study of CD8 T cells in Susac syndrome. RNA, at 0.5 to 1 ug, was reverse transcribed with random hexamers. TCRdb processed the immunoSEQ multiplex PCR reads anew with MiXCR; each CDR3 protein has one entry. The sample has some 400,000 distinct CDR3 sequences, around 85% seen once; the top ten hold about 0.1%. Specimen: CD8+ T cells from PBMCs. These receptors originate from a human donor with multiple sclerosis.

The CDR3 sequence is CASSLAPGSSYNSPLHF. The CDR3 DNA reads TGTGCCAGCAGCCTCGCTCCGGGGAGCTCCTATAATTCACCCCTCCACTTT. The rearrangement joins TRBV12-3 or TRBV12-4 to TRBJ1-6; no clear D. The CDR3 is made up of 17 amino acids. V was trimmed by 6 bases and J by 0 bases, leaving 15 bases between them.

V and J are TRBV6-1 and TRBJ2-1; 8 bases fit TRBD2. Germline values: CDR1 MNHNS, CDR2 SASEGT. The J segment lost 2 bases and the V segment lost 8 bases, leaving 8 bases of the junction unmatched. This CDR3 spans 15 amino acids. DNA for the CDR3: TGTGCCAGCCCCTATAGCGGGAAGGCCTACAATGAGCAGTTCTTC. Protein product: CASPYSGKAYNEQFF.

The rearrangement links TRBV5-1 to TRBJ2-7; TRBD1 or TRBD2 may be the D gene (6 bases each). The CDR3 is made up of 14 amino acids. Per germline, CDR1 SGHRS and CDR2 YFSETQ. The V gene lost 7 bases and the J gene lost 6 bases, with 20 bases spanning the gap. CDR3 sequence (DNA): TGCGCCAGCGGGGAAGGGCAGGGGACTCGCGAGCAGTACTTC. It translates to CASGEGQGTREQYF.

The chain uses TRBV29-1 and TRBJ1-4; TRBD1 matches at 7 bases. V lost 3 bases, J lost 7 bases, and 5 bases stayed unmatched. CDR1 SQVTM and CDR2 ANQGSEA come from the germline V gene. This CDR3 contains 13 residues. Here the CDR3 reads CSVDTGEGEKLFF. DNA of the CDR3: TGCAGCGTTGATACAGGGGAGGGTGAAAAACTGTTTTTT.

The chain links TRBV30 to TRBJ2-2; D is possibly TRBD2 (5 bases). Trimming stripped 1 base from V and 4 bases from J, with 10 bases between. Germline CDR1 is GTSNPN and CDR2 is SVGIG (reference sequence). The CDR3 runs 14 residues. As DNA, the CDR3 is TGTGCCTGGAGTGGAGAGGGTTTCACCGGGGAGCTGTTTTTT. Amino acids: CAWSGEGFTGELFF. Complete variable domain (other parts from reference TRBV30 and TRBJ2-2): SQTIHQWPATLVQPVGSPLSLECTVEGTSNPNLYWYRQAAGRGLQLLFYSVGIGQISSEVPQNLSASRPQDRQFILSSKKLLLSDSGFYLCAWSGEGFTGELFFGEGSRLTVL.

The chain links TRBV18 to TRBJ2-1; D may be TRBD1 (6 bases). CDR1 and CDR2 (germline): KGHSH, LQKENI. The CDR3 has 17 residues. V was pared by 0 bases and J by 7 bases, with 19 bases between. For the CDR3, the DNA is TGTGCCAGCTCACCACCACTACCCTTGCAGGGGTATAATGAGCAGTTCTTC. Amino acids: CASSPPLPLQGYNEQFF.

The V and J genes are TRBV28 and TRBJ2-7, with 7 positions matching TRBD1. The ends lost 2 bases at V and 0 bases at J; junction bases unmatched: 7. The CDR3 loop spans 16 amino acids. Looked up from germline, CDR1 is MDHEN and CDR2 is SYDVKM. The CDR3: CASSLLRTGYSYEQYF. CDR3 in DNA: TGTGCCAGCAGTTTACTCCGGACAGGTTACTCCTACGAGCAGTACTTC.

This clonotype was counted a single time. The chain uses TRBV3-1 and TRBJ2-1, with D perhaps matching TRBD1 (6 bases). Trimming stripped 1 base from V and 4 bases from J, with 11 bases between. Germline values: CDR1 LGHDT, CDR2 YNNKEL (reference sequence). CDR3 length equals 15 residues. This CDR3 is CASSQAGVRYNEQFF. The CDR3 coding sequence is TGTGCCAGCAGCCAAGCAGGGGTGCGGTACAATGAGCAGTTCTTC.

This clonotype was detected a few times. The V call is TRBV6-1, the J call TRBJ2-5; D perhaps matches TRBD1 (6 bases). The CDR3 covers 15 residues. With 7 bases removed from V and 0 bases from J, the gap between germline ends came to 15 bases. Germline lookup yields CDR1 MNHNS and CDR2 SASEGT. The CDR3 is CASTRDIEYQETQYF. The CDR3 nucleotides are TGTGCCAGCACTCGGGACATTGAGTACCAAGAGACCCAGTACTTC.

For the CDR3, the DNA is TGTGCCAGCAGTTACTTGACAGGGACAAATGAAAAACTGTTTTTT. This codes for CASSYLTGTNEKLFF. This chain joins TRBV6-6 and TRBJ1-4; TRBD1 aligns across 7 bases. V gave up 1 base and J gave up 5 bases; unmatched junction bases: 4. CDR1 MNHNY and CDR2 SVGAGI come from the germline V gene (reference sequence). The CDR3 totals 15 residues.

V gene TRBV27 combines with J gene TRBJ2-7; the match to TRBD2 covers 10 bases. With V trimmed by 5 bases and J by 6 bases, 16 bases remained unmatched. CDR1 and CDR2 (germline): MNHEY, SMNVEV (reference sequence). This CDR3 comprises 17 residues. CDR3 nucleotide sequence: TGTGCCAGCAGTCCGGGGGGTCTAGCGGGAGAAATGGCCGAGCAGTACTTC. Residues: CASSPGGLAGEMAEQYF.

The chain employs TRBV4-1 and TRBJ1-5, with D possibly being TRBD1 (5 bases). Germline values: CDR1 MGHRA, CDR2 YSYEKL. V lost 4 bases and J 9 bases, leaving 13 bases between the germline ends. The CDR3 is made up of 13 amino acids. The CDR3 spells CASSPGGTGPQHF. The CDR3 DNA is TGCGCCAGCAGCCCTGGGGGGACCGGGCCCCAGCATTTT.